This is a list of T cell receptor beta chains from one sample in a study of blood T cell repertoires in COVID-19. The protocol was immunoSEQ multiplex PCR, while the TCRdb copy is restricted to in-frame clones and leaves out a portion. The sample has around 70,000 clones, 81% seen once. The sequenced sample consisted of peripheral blood. The receptors were gathered from a woman aged 70 to 79 with acute or convalescent COVID-19. Each CDR3 is given with its conserved first and last residue. A D gene is named only where the DNA matches it firmly. The size entry is marked missing in some rows and otherwise reads once, few, many or a size class.

clone_size j_call d_call v_call cdr3_nt cdr3_aa
NA TRBJ2-7 NA TRBV28 TGTGCCAGCAGTTTCCGTGGCAGGGTGGGCTCCTACGAGCAGTACTTC CASSFRGRVGSYEQYF
NA TRBJ1-1 NA TRBV7-9 TGTGCCAGCAGCTTGTTCGAGGGCATGAACACTGAAGCTTTCTTT CASSLFEGMNTEAFF
NA TRBJ1-1 NA TRBV6-5 TGTGCCAGCAGTTACGAAGGGGAGGGCACTGAAGCTTTCTTT CASSYEGEGTEAFF
few TRBJ2-7 NA TRBV4-2 TGTGCCAGCAGCCAGCCCGTGAGCGGGTCCTCCTACGAGCAGTACTTC CASSQPVSGSSYEQYF
many TRBJ1-2 NA TRBV9 TGTGCCAGCAGCGTCTCAGTGTATGGCTACACCTTC CASSVSVYGYTF
NA TRBJ2-1 TRBD2 TRBV7-7 TGTGCTAGCAGCCCCCTGAGCGGGAGGTCCTCGCATGAGCAGTTCTTC CASSPLSGRSSHEQFF
NA TRBJ1-6 NA TRBV28 TGTGCCAGCAGTTCCACGGGGGATAATTCACCCCTCCACTTT CASSSTGDNSPLHF
NA TRBJ1-4 NA TRBV28 TGTGCCAGCAGCTCCGGGACATTTGAAAAACTGTTTTTT CASSSGTFEKLFF
NA TRBJ2-1 NA TRBV5-6 TGTGCCAGCAGCTTCGCTAGTAATGGTCTGGAGCAGTTCTTC CASSFASNGLEQFF
NA TRBJ2-3 NA TRBV5-8 TGTGCCAGCAGCTGGGCGGGGAATACGCAGTATTTT CASSWAGNTQYF
NA TRBJ1-2 TRBD1 TRBV9 TGTGCCAGCAGCCCGAGAAGGGACAGTCGTATTGGCTACACCTTC CASSPRRDSRIGYTF
NA TRBJ2-1 TRBD1 TRBV19 TGTGCCAGTATCCGGACAGGGGGGTACAATGAGCAGTTCTTC CASIRTGGYNEQFF
NA TRBJ1-5 TRBD1 TRBV27 TGTGCCAGCAGACAGGGACAGGTAACCAATCAGCCCCAGCATTTT CASRQGQVTNQPQHF
NA TRBJ2-2 NA TRBV19 TGTGCCAGTACCCCTAGACCGACCGGGGAGCTGTTTTTT CASTPRPTGELFF
NA TRBJ2-1 TRBD2 TRBV5-1 TGCGCCAGCACCTCTAGCGGGGGCCACAATGAGCAGTTCTTC CASTSSGGHNEQFF
NA TRBJ2-1 TRBD2 TRBV6-5 TGTGCCAGCAGTTACTCGACTAGCGGGAGGGCCAATGAGCAGTTCTTC CASSYSTSGRANEQFF
NA TRBJ1-2 NA TRBV29-1 TGCAGCGTTCGGAGCCTTGTCTATGGCTACACCTTC CSVRSLVYGYTF
NA TRBJ1-5 NA TRBV21-1 TGTGCCAGCAGCCCCACTCGTTTAGGGACAGGGGATCAGCCCCAGCATTTT CASSPTRLGTGDQPQHF
NA TRBJ1-2 NA TRBV6-2/TRBV6-3 TGTGCCAGCAGTTTGAGACAGCTCAACTATGGCTACACCTTC CASSLRQLNYGYTF
NA TRBJ2-2 TRBD1 TRBV20-1 TGCAGTGCTAGTTACAGGGGTTGGGGCGGGGAGCTGTTTTTT CSASYRGWGGELFF
NA TRBJ2-1 NA TRBV18 TGTGCCAGCTCACGAGGGTCGAGCTCCTACAATGAGCAGTTCTTC CASSRGSSSYNEQFF
NA TRBJ2-1 NA TRBV3-1/TRBV3-2 TGTGCCAGCAGCCGAGCACTAGCTTTCTCCTACAATGAGCAGTTCTTC CASSRALAFSYNEQFF
NA TRBJ2-5 TRBD2 TRBV27 TGTGCCAGCAGGGGACTAGCGGATGAAGAGACCCAGTACTTC CASRGLADEETQYF
few TRBJ2-7 TRBD1 TRBV5-1 TGCGCCAGCAGCCTAGGACAGGGCGGCGAGCAGTACTTC CASSLGQGGEQYF